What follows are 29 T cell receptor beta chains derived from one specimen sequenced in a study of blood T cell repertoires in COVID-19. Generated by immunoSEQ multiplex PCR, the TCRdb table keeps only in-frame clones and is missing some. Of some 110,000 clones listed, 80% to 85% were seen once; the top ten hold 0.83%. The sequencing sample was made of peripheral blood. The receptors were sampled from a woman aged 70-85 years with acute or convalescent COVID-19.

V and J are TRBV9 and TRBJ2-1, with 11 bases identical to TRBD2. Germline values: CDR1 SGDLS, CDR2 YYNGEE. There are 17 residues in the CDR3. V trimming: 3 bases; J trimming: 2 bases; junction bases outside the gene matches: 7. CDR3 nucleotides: TGTGCCAGCAGCGGCGCCTCTAGCGGGGGGCCCTACAATGAGCAGTTCTTC. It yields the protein CASSGASSGGPYNEQFF.

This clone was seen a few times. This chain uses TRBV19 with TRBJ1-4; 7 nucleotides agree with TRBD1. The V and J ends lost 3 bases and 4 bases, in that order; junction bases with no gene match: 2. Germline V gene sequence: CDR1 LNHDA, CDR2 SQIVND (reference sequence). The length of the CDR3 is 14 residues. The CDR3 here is CASSMNRGNEKLFF. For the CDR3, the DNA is TGTGCCAGTAGTATGAACAGGGGTAATGAAAAACTGTTTTTT.

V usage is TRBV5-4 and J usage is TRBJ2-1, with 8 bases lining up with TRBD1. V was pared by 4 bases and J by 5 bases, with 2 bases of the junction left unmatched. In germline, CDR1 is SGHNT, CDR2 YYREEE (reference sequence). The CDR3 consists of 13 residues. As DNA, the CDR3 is TGTGCCAGCAGCGTGGACAGGGACAATGAGCAGTTCTTC. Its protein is CASSVDRDNEQFF.

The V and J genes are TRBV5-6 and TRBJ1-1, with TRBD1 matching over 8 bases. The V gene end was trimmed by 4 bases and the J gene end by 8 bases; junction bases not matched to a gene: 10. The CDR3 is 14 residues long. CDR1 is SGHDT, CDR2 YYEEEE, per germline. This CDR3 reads CASSPRDRRGEAFF. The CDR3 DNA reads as TGTGCCAGCAGCCCCCGGGACAGGCGAGGGGAAGCTTTCTTT. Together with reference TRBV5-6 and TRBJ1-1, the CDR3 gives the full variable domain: DAGVTQSPTHLIKTRGQQVTLRCSPKSGHDTVSWYQQALGQGPQFIFQYYEEEERQRGNFPDRFSGHQFPNYSSELNVNALLLGDSALYLCASSPRDRRGEAFFGQGTRLTVV.

CDR3: CASSIDHVSNQPQHF. The CDR3 DNA sequence: TGTGCCAGTAGTATAGATCATGTGAGCAATCAGCCCCAGCATTTT. This rearrangement joins TRBV19 to TRBJ1-5; unclear D gene. There are 15 residues in the CDR3. Germline V CDR1 and CDR2: LNHDA, SQIVND (reference sequence). Trimming cost V 0 bases and J 1 base, with 7 bases left between them.

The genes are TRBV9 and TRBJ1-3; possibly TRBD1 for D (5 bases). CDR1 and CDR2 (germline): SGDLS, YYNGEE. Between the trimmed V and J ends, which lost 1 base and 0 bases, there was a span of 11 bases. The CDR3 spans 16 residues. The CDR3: CASSVIDSSSGNTIYF. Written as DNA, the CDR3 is TGTGCCAGCAGCGTAATCGACAGTAGCTCTGGAAACACCATATATTTT. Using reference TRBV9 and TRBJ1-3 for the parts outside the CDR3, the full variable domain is DSGVTQTPKHLITATGQRVTLRCSPRSGDLSVYWYQQSLDQGLQFLIQYYNGEERAKGNILERFSAQQFPDLHSELNLSSLELGDSALYFCASSVIDSSSGNTIYFGEGSWLTVV.

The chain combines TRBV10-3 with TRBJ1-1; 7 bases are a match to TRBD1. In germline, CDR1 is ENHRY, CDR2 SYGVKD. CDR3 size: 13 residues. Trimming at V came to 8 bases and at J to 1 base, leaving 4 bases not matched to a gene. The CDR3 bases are TGTGCCATCGGGGCAGGGGGGAACACTGAAGCTTTCTTT. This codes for CAIGAGGNTEAFF.

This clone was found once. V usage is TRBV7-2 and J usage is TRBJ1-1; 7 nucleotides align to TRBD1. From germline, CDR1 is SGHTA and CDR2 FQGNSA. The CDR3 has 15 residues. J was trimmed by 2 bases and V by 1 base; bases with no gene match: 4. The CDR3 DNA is TGTGCCAGCAGCTTAGGAGGGGGCGGTAACACTGAAGCTTTCTTT. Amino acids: CASSLGGGGNTEAFF.

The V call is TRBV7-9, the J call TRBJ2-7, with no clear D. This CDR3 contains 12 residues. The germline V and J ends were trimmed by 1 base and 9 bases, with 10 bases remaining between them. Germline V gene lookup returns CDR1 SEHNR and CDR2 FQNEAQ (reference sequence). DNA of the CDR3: TGTGCCAGCAGCTTAGAGAGGCCACGGCAGTACTTC. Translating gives CASSLERPRQYF.

The CDR3 DNA is TGTGCCAGCAGCCTGGGACAGATGAGTGAAAAACTGTTTTTT. It codes for CASSLGQMSEKLFF. The chain couples TRBV9 to TRBJ1-4, with 7 nucleotides matching TRBD1. CDR3 length: 14 amino acids. The V gene end was trimmed by 4 bases and the J gene end by 7 bases; junction bases not matched to a gene: 7. Germline CDR1 and CDR2: SGDLS and YYNGEE.

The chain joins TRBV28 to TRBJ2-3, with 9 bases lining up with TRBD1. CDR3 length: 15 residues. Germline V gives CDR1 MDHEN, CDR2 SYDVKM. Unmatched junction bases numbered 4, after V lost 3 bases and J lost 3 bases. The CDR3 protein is CASSLGGQGTDTQYF. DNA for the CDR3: TGTGCCAGCAGTTTGGGAGGACAGGGGACAGATACGCAGTATTTT. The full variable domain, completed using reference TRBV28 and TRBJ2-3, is DVKVTQSSRYLVKRTGEKVFLECVQDMDHENMFWYRQDPGLGLRLIYFSYDVKMKEKGDIPEGYSVSREKKERFSLILESASTNQTSMYLCASSLGGQGTDTQYFGPGTRLTVL.

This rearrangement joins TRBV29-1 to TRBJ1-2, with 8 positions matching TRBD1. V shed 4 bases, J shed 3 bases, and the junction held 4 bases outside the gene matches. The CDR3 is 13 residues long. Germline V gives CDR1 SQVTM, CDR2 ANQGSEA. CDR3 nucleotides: TGCAGCGTTGGTAAGGACAGGGACTATGGCTACACCTTC. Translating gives CSVGKDRDYGYTF.

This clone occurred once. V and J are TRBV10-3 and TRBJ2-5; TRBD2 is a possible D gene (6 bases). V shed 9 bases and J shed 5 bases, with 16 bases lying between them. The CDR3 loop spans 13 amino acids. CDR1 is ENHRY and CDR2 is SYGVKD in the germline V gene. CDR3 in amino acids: CAIQAGPRETQYF. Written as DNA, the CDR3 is TGTGCCATTCAAGCGGGTCCCCGTGAGACCCAGTACTTC.

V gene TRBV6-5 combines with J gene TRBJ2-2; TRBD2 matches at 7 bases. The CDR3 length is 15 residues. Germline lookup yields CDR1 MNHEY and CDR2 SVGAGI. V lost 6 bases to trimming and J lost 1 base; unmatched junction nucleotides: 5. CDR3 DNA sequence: TGTGCCAGCAGAGCGGGACTGGTGAACACCGGGGAGCTGTTTTTT. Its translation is CASRAGLVNTGELFF.

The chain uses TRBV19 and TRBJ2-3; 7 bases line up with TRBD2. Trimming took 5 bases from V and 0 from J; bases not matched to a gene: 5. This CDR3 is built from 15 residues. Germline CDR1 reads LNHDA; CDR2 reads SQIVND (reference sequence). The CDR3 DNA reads TGTGCCAGTAGTTCGGGGGGAGGGAGCACAGATACGCAGTATTTT. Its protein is CASSSGGGSTDTQYF.

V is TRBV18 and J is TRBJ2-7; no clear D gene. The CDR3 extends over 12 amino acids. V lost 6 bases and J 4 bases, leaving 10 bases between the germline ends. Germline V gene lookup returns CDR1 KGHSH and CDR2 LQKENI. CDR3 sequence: CASSPTPYEQYF. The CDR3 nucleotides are TGTGCCAGCTCGCCCACACCGTACGAGCAGTACTTC.

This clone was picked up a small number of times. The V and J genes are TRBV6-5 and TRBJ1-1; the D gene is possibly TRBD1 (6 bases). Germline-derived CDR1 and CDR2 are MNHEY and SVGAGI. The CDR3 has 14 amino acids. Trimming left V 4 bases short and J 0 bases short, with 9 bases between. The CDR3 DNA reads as TGTGCCAGCAGTTCGACAGGCCTGAACACTGAAGCTTTCTTT. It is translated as CASSSTGLNTEAFF.

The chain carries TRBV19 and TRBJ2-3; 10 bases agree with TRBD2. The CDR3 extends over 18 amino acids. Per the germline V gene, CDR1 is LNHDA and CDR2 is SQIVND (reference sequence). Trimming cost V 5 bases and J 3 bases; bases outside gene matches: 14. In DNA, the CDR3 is TGTGCCAGTAGTCCCTCCAGGCTAGCGGGGGCCCGAACAGATACGCAGTATTTT. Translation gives CASSPSRLAGARTDTQYF.

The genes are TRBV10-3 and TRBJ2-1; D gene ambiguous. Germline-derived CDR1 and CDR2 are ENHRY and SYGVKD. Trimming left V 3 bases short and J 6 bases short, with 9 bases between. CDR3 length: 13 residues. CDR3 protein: CAISEEQSNEQFF. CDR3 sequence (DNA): TGTGCCATCAGTGAAGAACAGTCCAATGAGCAGTTCTTC.

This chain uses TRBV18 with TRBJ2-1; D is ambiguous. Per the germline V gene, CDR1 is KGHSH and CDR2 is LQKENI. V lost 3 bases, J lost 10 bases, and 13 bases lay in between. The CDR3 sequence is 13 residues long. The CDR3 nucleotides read TGTGCCAGCTCACCCGAGGCCCATGGGGAGCAGTTCTTC. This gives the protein CASSPEAHGEQFF.

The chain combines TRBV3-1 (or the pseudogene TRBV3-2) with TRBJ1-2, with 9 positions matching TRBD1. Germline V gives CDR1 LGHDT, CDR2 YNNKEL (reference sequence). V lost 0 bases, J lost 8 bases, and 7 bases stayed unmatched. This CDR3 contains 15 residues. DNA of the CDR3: TGTGCCAGCAGCCAAGAGGACAGGGGAGGGCGCGGCTACACCTTC. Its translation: CASSQEDRGGRGYTF.

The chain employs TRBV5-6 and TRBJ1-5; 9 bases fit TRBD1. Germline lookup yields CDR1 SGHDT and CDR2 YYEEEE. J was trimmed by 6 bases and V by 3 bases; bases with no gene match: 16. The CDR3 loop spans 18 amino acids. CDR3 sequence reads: CASSSTLTGTGFTQPQHF. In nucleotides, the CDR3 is TGTGCCAGCAGCTCTACGCTTACCGGGACAGGGTTTACTCAGCCCCAGCATTTT.

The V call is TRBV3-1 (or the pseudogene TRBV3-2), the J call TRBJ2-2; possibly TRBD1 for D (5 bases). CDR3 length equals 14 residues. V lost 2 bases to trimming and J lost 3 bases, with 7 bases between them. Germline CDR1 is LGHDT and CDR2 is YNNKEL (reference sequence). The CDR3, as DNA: TGTGCCAGCAGCCAAAGACAGTACACCGGGGAGCTGTTTTTT. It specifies CASSQRQYTGELFF.

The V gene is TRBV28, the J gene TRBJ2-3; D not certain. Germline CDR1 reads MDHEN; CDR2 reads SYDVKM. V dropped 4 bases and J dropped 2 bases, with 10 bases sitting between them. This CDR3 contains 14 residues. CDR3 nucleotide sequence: TGTGCCAGCAGTTCCCTTACTTACACAGATACGCAGTATTTT. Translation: CASSSLTYTDTQYF.

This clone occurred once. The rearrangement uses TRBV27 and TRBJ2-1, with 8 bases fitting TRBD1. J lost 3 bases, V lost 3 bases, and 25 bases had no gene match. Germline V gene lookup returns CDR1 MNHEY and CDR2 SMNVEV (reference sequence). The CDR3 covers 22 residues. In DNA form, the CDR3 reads TGTGCCAGCAGTTTGAGGGGACAGGACCGGCCTTTTGGGACCCCCATCTACAATGAGCAGTTCTTC. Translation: CASSLRGQDRPFGTPIYNEQFF.

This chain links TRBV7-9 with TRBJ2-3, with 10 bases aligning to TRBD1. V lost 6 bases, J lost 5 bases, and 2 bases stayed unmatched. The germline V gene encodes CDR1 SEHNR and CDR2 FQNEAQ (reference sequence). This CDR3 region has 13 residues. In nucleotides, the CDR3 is TGTGCCAGCAGACGGACAGGGGGAGATACGCAGTATTTT. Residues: CASRRTGGDTQYF.

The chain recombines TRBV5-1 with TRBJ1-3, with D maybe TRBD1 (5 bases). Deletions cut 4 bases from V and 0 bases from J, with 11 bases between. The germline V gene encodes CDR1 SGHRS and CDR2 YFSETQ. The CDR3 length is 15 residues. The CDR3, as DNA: TGCGCCAGCAGCCGGGACTTGAGCTCTGGAAACACCATATATTTT. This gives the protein CASSRDLSSGNTIYF.

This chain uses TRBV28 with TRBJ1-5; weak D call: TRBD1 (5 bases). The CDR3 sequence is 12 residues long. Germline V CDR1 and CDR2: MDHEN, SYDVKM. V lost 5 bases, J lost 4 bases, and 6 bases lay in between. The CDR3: CASSTGNQPQHF. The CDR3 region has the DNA TGTGCCAGCAGTACAGGTAATCAGCCCCAGCATTTT.

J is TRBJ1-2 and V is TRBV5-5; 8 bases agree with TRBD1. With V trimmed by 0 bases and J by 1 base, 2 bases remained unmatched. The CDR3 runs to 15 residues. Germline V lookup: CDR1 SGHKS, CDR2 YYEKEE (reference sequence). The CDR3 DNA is TGTGCCAGCAGCTTGGGGACAGGGTTTAACTATGGCTACACCTTC. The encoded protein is CASSLGTGFNYGYTF.